The 31 T cell receptor beta chains listed next were all sequenced from one sample in a study of regulatory T cells in long-lasting Graves disease. Construction of the TCR beta libraries employed iRepertoire HTBI primers in conjunction with Arm-PCR of CDR3 regions. TCRdb reanalysed the multiplex PCR reads using MiXCR and keeps one entry per CDR3 protein. The table records about 470,000 distinct CDR3 sequences, less than 25% of them present only once. Indicated time point: persistent/refractory GD, antithyroid drugs over 5 years with positive TRAb. After RNA was extracted from PBMCs, the TCR library was made from it. The sample was peripheral blood mononuclear cells (PBMCs), taken when the disease was refractory, from a patient treated with antithyroid drugs. Every receptor here comes from a female donor with Graves disease.

This clonotype was seen a few times. This chain connects TRBV11-2 to TRBJ2-3; 7 nucleotides match TRBD1. After removal of 5 bases from V and 6 bases from J, the junction contained 11 bases not matched to a gene. This CDR3 is 15 amino acids long. The germline gives CDR1 SGHAT, CDR2 FQNNGV. CDR3 coding DNA: TGTGCCAGCAGCCTTCAGTTACAGGGGCAGGATACGCAGTATTTT. Its translation is CASSLQLQGQDTQYF.

This clonotype was counted at least ten times. The chain is built from TRBV2 and TRBJ1-5; D uncertain. The germline gives CDR1 SNHLY, CDR2 FYNNEI. The CDR3 is made up of 20 amino acids. V was trimmed by 8 bases and J by 0 bases, leaving 29 bases between them. The CDR3 is CASGDPRGREAPYSNQPQHF. CDR3 nucleotide sequence: TGTGCCAGCGGAGACCCCCGAGGAAGGGAAGCCCCCTATAGCAATCAGCCCCAGCATTTT.

This clonotype has at least ten counts. The genes are TRBV20-1 and TRBJ1-5; D remains ambiguous. CDR1 is DFQATT, CDR2 SNEGSKA, per germline (reference sequence). The CDR3 runs to 12 residues. The germline V and J ends were trimmed by 3 bases and 4 bases, with 7 bases remaining between them. As DNA, the CDR3 is TGCAGTGCTAGGGACTGGAATCAGCCCCAGCATTTT. It translates to CSARDWNQPQHF.

The table lists this clonotype with many counts. This sequence joins TRBV7-9 and TRBJ2-7, with TRBD2 identical over 7 bases. Germline CDR1 is SEHNR and CDR2 is FQNEAQ (reference sequence). This CDR3 contains 14 residues. V dropped 5 bases and J dropped 6; count of bases not matched to a gene: 10. CDR3: CASSPMGGTVEQYF. The CDR3 coding sequence is TGTGCCAGCAGCCCAATGGGGGGGACGGTCGAGCAGTACTTC.

This clonotype was counted ten times or more. The V and J genes are TRBV6-1 and TRBJ1-5, with TRBD1 matching over 7 bases. The CDR3 contains 15 residues. Trimming at V came to 5 bases and at J to 4 bases, leaving 8 bases not matched to a gene. The germline V gene has CDR1 MNHNS and CDR2 SASEGT. In nucleotides, the CDR3 is TGTGCCAGCAGTACCACAGGGGCAGGTAATCAGCCCCAGCATTTT. Translation: CASSTTGAGNQPQHF.

This clonotype was seen only a few times. The chain joins TRBV6-1 to TRBJ2-2; 8 bases fit TRBD1. The germline gives CDR1 MNHNS, CDR2 SASEGT. The V and J ends lost 6 bases and 6 bases, in that order; junction bases with no gene match: 12. The CDR3 runs to 16 residues. In DNA, the CDR3 is TGTGCCAGCAGGACCACAGGGGGAGCAAGCGCCGGGGAGCTGTTTTTT. Encoded protein: CASRTTGGASAGELFF.

The V and J genes are TRBV29-1 and TRBJ2-7, with a possible D match to TRBD1 (6 bases). From germline, CDR1 is SQVTM and CDR2 ANQGSEA. Trimming cost V 4 bases and J 3 bases, with 16 bases left between them. This CDR3 region has 14 residues. The DNA of the CDR3 is TGCAGCGTTGGGTCGTCCAGGGGAGACTACGAGCAGTACTTC. Residues: CSVGSSRGDYEQYF.

This clonotype was seen a handful of times. The chain joins TRBV7-2 to TRBJ2-7; no firm D call. The germline gives CDR1 SGHTA, CDR2 FQGNSA. This CDR3 is 11 amino acids long. V gave up 5 bases and J gave up 6 bases, with 8 bases separating them. The CDR3 region has the DNA TGTGCCAGCAGCCAGACCTGCGAGCAGTACTTC. Translating gives CASSQTCEQYF.

In regard to this clonotype: Since a far larger clone is one base different, this is likely a read error. The V call is TRBV27, the J call TRBJ2-7; no firm D call. CDR1 and CDR2 (germline): MNHEY, SMNVEV (reference sequence). The CDR3 sequence is 10 residues long. Trimming took off 3 bases at V and 6 bases at J, with 3 bases between the two ends. Written as DNA, the CDR3 is TGTGCCAGCAGTTTCTGCGAGCAGTACTTC. This gives the protein CASSFCEQYF.

This clonotype was recorded a few times. The V gene is TRBV19, the J gene TRBJ1-5; D gene uncertain. CDR1 and CDR2 from the germline V gene are LNHDA and SQIVND (reference sequence). The length of the CDR3 is 18 residues. With 5 bases removed from V and 0 bases from J, the gap between germline ends came to 20 bases. The chain's CDR3 is CASSSSVGGSYSNQPQHF. The CDR3 bases are TGTGCCAGTAGTTCCTCGGTGGGCGGTTCGTATAGCAATCAGCCCCAGCATTTT.

The chain recombines TRBV12-3 or TRBV12-4 with TRBJ1-5, with 8 nucleotides matching TRBD1. The CDR3 has 13 amino acids. Trimming at V came to 5 bases and at J to 7 bases, leaving 4 bases not matched to a gene. DNA for the CDR3: TGTGCCAGCAGTAAACAGGGGGACCAGCCCCAGCATTTT. Protein: CASSKQGDQPQHF.

This clonotype was recorded many times. This chain connects TRBV6-1 to TRBJ2-7, with a weak D call TRBD2 (7 bases). The ends were cut back, 6 bases at V and 0 bases at J, with 18 bases in the middle. Germline CDR1 reads MNHNS; CDR2 reads SASEGT. The CDR3 extends over 16 amino acids. Here the CDR3 DNA reads TGTGCCAGCAGATCCTTCCACAGGGAGGGCTCCTACGAGCAGTACTTC. This translates into CASRSFHREGSYEQYF.

This chain joins TRBV11-2 and TRBJ2-1; D might be TRBD1 or TRBD2, each matching 5 bases. V lost 7 bases to trimming and J lost 7 bases, with 14 bases between them. The CDR3 extends over 13 amino acids. Germline CDR1 and CDR2: SGHAT and FQNNGV. The CDR3 here is CASKGEYRNEQFF. The CDR3 DNA reads as TGTGCCAGCAAAGGGGAGTACCGGAATGAGCAGTTCTTC.

To note about this clonotype: Since a much larger clone is just one base distant, this may be a read error. The chain uses TRBV5-1 and TRBJ2-7; no clear D. CDR3 length: 14 residues. CDR1 and CDR2 (germline): SGHRS, YFSETQ. The CDR3, as DNA: TGCGCCAGCAGCCCCTACTTGGCCTCCTACAAGCAGTACTTC. This sequence encodes CASSPYLASYKQYF.

This clonotype was seen only a few times. The rearrangement uses TRBV20-1 and TRBJ1-2, with unresolved D. This CDR3 has 14 residues. V gave up 3 bases and J gave up 8 bases, with 19 bases separating them. CDR1 DFQATT and CDR2 SNEGSKA come from the germline V gene (reference sequence). The CDR3 DNA is TGCAGTGCTAGCCCTTTTATTGTCAGTCTCGGCTACACCTTC. It yields the protein CSASPFIVSLGYTF.

This clonotype was observed at least ten times. The chain carries TRBV2 and TRBJ1-4, with a weak D call TRBD1 (5 bases). V lost 6 bases, J lost 3 bases, and 14 bases lay in between. The germline CDR1 and CDR2 sequences are SNHLY and FYNNEI. The CDR3 extends over 15 amino acids. The CDR3: CASRSQGWPNEKLFF. The CDR3 region has the DNA TGTGCCAGCAGGTCGCAGGGTTGGCCTAATGAAAAACTGTTTTTT.

This clonotype was detected ten times or more. V and J are TRBV6-2 or TRBV6-3 and TRBJ1-6; no clear D. This CDR3 contains 15 residues. Germline assignment: CDR1 MNHEY and CDR2 SVGEGT. V gave up 5 bases and J gave up 7 bases, with 15 bases separating them. Here the CDR3 DNA reads TGTGCCAGCAGTGAATTGGAGTCGAGGAATTCACCCCTCCACTTT. It yields the protein CASSELESRNSPLHF.

This clonotype was observed a handful of times. The chain employs TRBV5-1 and TRBJ2-5; D is tentatively TRBD1 or TRBD2 (5 bases each). This CDR3 is built from 13 residues. Germline lookup yields CDR1 SGHRS and CDR2 YFSETQ. V dropped 6 bases and J dropped 4 bases, with 13 bases sitting between them. Here the CDR3 reads CASNEGTGETQYF. The CDR3 coding sequence is TGCGCCAGCAACGAGGGGACGGGAGAGACCCAGTACTTC.

A word on this clonotype: One end of the junction fails to match germline, which may point to a read error. V and J are TRBV6-2 or TRBV6-3 and TRBJ2-4; 9 nucleotides agree with TRBD2. In germline, CDR1 is MNHEY, CDR2 SVGEGT. This CDR3 has 19 amino acids. The CDR3 bases are TGTGCCAGCTGCCACAGACTAGCGGCAGTAGGGGTAGCCAAAAACATTCAGTGCTTC. Translated, it gives CASCHRLAAVGVAKNIQCF.

This clonotype was seen many times. The V and J genes are TRBV20-1 and TRBJ2-7; no clear D. CDR1 DFQATT and CDR2 SNEGSKA come from the germline V gene (reference sequence). The CDR3 spans 10 residues. Trimming shortened V by 6 bases and J by 5 bases, and 8 bases separated the two germline ends. CDR3 in DNA: TGCAGTGCGCGAAGGGACGAGCAGTACTTC. Translated, it gives CSARRDEQYF.

The genes are TRBV9 and TRBJ2-5; TRBD2 might be the D (7 bases). The CDR3 consists of 15 residues. The germline CDR1 and CDR2 sequences are SGDLS and YYNGEE. V was pared by 0 bases and J by 4 bases, with 13 bases between. CDR3 amino acids: CASSVGGGGGETQYF. CDR3 in DNA: TGTGCCAGCAGCGTAGGAGGAGGGGGGGGAGAGACCCAGTACTTC.

In this sample, this clonotype turned up many times. The V and J genes are TRBV3-1 and TRBJ2-5; D is unclear. CDR1 is LGHDT and CDR2 is YNNKEL in the germline V gene (reference sequence). The CDR3 runs to 15 residues. The V end lost 2 bases, the J end lost 3 bases, and 13 bases lay between the germline ends. CDR3: CASSQFMTREETQYF. DNA of the CDR3: TGTGCCAGCAGCCAATTCATGACTCGGGAAGAGACCCAGTACTTC.

This chain joins TRBV14 and TRBJ2-4; TRBD1 agrees at 7 bases. Losses at the gene ends were 4 bases for V and 3 bases for J; bases not matched to a gene: 6. The CDR3 is 15 amino acids. Looked up from germline, CDR1 is SGHDN and CDR2 is FVKESK. In DNA, the CDR3 is TGTGCCAGCAGCCGAGCAAGGGGGCTCAAAAACATTCAGTACTTC. It is translated as CASSRARGLKNIQYF.

Turning to this clonotype: No conserved phenylalanine or tryptophan is present at the end of the CDR3, so a read error is the likely explanation. V is TRBV16 and J is TRBJ1-5, with D possibly being TRBD1 (6 bases). Per the germline V gene, CDR1 is KGHSY and CDR2 is FQNENV. The germline V and J ends were trimmed by 0 bases and 6 bases, with 9 bases remaining between them. The CDR3 consists of 14 residues. The CDR3 loop is CASSQSGRGQPQHS. The CDR3 nucleotides are TGTGCCAGCAGCCAATCGGGCAGGGGTCAGCCCCAGCATTCT.

This clonotype was detected many times. J is TRBJ1-6 and V is TRBV5-1, with D possibly matching TRBD1 (6 bases). The V end lost 2 bases, the J end lost 5 bases, and 11 bases lay between the germline ends. There are 15 residues in the CDR3. Germline V gives CDR1 SGHRS, CDR2 YFSETQ. The CDR3 here is CASSFGDTNNSPLHF. CDR3 DNA: TGCGCCAGCAGCTTCGGGGACACGAATAATTCACCCCTCCACTTT.

This clonotype was observed a handful of times. The V and J genes are TRBV10-2 and TRBJ2-7, with 7 bases matching TRBD2. The germline CDR1 and CDR2 sequences are WSHSY and SAAADI. The V gene end was trimmed by 10 bases and the J gene end by 0 bases; junction bases not matched to a gene: 9. The CDR3 has 14 residues. CDR3 nucleotides: TGCGCCACGAGCGAAACTAGCGACTCCTACGAGCAGTACTTC. Protein sequence: CATSETSDSYEQYF.

J is TRBJ2-1 and V is TRBV11-2; D perhaps matches TRBD2 (6 bases). Trimming shortened V by 5 bases and J by 8 bases, and 7 bases separated the two germline ends. Per the germline V gene, CDR1 is SGHAT and CDR2 is FQNNGV. This CDR3 has 11 residues. CDR3 nucleotides: TGTGCCAGCAGCGGGACTGATGAGCAGTTCTTC. It specifies CASSGTDEQFF.

For this clonotype: Possible read error: a much larger clone is one base away. V and J are TRBV11-2 and TRBJ2-7; D ambiguous. The CDR3 is 14 residues long. CDR1 is SGHAT and CDR2 is FQNNGV in the germline V gene. The CDR3 spells CASGLEFENYEQYF. CDR3 nucleotides: TGTGCCAGCGGCTTAGAATTTGAAAACTACGAGCAGTACTTC. The whole variable domain, filled in from reference TRBV11-2 and TRBJ2-7, reads EAGVAQSPRYKIIEKRQSVAFWCNPISGHATLYWYQQILGQGPKLLIQFQNNGVVDDSQLPKDRFSAERLKGVDSTLKIQPAKLEDSAVYLCASGLEFENYEQYFGPGTRLTVT.

A few counts support this clonotype. This chain joins TRBV5-1 and TRBJ2-7; D may match TRBD1 or TRBD2 (6 bases each). The CDR3 extends over 14 amino acids. Germline V gives CDR1 SGHRS, CDR2 YFSETQ. V lost 5 bases, J lost 5 bases, and 17 bases lay in between. CDR3 nucleotides: TGCGCCAGCAGGGAGGGGGGTCTGATCCACGAGCAGTACTTC. Translated, it gives CASREGGLIHEQYF.

This clonotype was recorded many times. The chain recombines TRBV7-2 with TRBJ2-7; 10 bases map to TRBD2. This CDR3 has 16 amino acids. Germline CDR1 is SGHTA and CDR2 is FQGNSA. Trimming cost V 5 bases and J 6 bases; bases outside gene matches: 13. The CDR3 coding sequence is TGTGCCAGCAGCACACCTAGCGGGAGCCACCTCCCCGAGCAGTACTTC. This codes for CASSTPSGSHLPEQYF.

In this sample, this clonotype turned up many times. The chain uses TRBV27 and TRBJ2-7; a weak D match, TRBD1 (6 bases). The CDR3 runs to 15 residues. Germline V gene sequence: CDR1 MNHEY, CDR2 SMNVEV (reference sequence). V lost 2 bases, J lost 1 base, and 12 bases lay in between. CDR3 DNA: TGTGCCAGCAGTTTAAGGGGGTTTCGTTCCTACGAGCAGTACTTC. Translated: CASSLRGFRSYEQYF.